This T cell receptor (beta chain) came from a study of control samples from healthy donors and cancer patients. Generated by immunoSEQ multiplex PCR, the TCRdb table keeps only in-frame clones and is missing some. The sample holds under 100,000 clones, 88% seen once. This receptor was obtained from an older woman in good health. The sample was blood.

In DNA, the CDR3 is TGTGCCAGCAGGGCGGGGGGAAACACTGAAGCTTTCTTT. It translates to CASRAGGNTEAFF. The rearrangement links TRBV7-9 to TRBJ1-1; TRBD1 is a possible D gene (5 bases). The CDR3 is 13 amino acids. The V end was cut by 6 bases, the J end by 2 bases, with 10 bases between. CDR1 and CDR2 (germline): SEHNR, FQNEAQ (reference sequence).